This entry concerns a single T cell receptor (beta chain). Its binding antigen is unknown. Base qualities are not at hand, and no much larger clone is one base apart. Library prep was done by the immunoSEQ multiplex PCR assay. TCRdb provides this immuneACCESS table in a form limited to in-frame rearrangements. Some clones are lacking; in checked studies, under half of them reflect an unresolved V gene, and why the rest are absent is not known. The sample table lists about 79,000 clones, roughly 93% of them with a count of one. Roughly 1.3% of the sample lies in the top ten. This entry is derived from a study of control samples from healthy donors and cancer patients (dated by TCRdb to the early 2020s). This clonotype originated in a woman aged 40 to 50 with lung cancer. What was sequenced was PBMCs.

The CDR3 loop reads CASSPSPDHTEAFF. At the DNA level, the sequence is TGTGCCAGCAGCCCATCTCCAGATCACACTGAAGCTTTCTTT. The V gene is TRBV9 and the J gene is TRBJ1-1; the D gene is unclear. The V and J ends are trimmed by 4 bases and 3 bases, leaving 13 bases between them. The CDR3, from cysteine to phenylalanine, totals 14 residues. Only CDR3 DNA remains: 42 bases, in frame from the first base. CDR1 and CDR2, looked up from the germline V gene, are SGDLS and YYNGEE. Here the CDR3 is joined to the reference TRBV9 and TRBJ1-1 genes, and the full variable domain is: DSGVTQTPKHLITATGQRVTLRCSPRSGDLSVYWYQQSLDQGLQFLIQYYNGEERAKGNILERFSAQQFPDLHSELNLSSLELGDSALYFCASSPSPDHTEAFFGQGTRLTVV.